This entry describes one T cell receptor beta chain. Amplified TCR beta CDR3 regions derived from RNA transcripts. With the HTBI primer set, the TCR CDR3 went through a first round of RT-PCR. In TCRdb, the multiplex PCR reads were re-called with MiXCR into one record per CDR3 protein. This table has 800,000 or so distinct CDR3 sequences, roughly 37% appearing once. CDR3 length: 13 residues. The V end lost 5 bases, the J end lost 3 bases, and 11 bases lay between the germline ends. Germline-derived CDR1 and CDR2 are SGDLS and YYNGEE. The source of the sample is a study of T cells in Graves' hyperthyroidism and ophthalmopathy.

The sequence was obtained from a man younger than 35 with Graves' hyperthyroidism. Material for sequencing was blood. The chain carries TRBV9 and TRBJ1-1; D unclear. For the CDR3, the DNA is TGTGCCAGCAGTTTGAACCCGTACACTGAAGCTTTCTTT. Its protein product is CASSLNPYTEAFF.